The 3 T cell receptor beta chains in this list originate from one sample, sequenced in a study of cytomegalovirus exposure and HLA in healthy donors. The PCR had 60 Vbeta and 13 Jbeta primers. Using immunoSEQ multiplex PCR, the repertoire was profiled, and TCRdb retains in-frame clones only, with some absent. The data contain roughly 130,000 clones, 82% of them seen just once; the ten biggest clones take up around 10%. The sample was PBMCs. The receptors were gathered from a male donor in good health and CMV-seropositive.

The chain is built from TRBV5-6 and TRBJ2-1, with 8 bases that match TRBD1. This CDR3 is built from 16 residues. J lost 2 bases, V lost 2 bases, and 6 bases had no gene match. Germline V gives CDR1 SGHDT, CDR2 YYEEEE. CDR3 DNA: TGTGCCAGCAGCTTTTTTCGACAGGGGACCTACAATGAGCAGTTCTTC. This codes for CASSFFRQGTYNEQFF.

With regard to this clone: One junction end disagrees with the germline gene, perhaps due to a read error. The chain has TRBV28 and TRBJ2-6, with a weak D call TRBD1 (5 bases). Germline values: CDR1 MDHEN, CDR2 SYDVKM. The CDR3 spans 15 residues. DNA of the CDR3: TGTGCCAGCAGTACCGCGAGAACTGGGGCCAACGGCCTGACTTTC. This translates into CASSTARTGANGLTF.

This chain links TRBV28 with TRBJ1-5; no clear D. From germline, CDR1 is MDHEN and CDR2 SYDVKM. V lost 6 bases to trimming and J lost 0 bases, with 6 bases between them. This CDR3 has 13 residues. The CDR3 region is CASSPDSNQPQHF. The CDR3 DNA is TGTGCCAGCAGCCCAGATAGCAATCAGCCCCAGCATTTT.